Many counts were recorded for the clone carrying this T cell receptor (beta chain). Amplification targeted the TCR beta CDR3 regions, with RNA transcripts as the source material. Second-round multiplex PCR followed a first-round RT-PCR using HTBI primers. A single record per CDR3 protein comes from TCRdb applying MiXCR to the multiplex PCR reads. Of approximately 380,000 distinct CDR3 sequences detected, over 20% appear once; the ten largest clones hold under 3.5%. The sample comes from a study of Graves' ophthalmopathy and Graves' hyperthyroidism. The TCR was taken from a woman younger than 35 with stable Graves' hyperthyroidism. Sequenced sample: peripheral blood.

This chain's CDR3 is CAARSTSGSSYEQYF. CDR3 DNA sequence: TGTGCCGCCCGTTCGACTAGCGGGAGCTCCTACGAGCAGTACTTC. This chain uses TRBV10-3 with TRBJ2-7; 12 nucleotides line up with TRBD2. With V trimmed by 11 bases and J by 0 bases, 8 bases remained unmatched. CDR3 length: 15 residues. Germline CDR1 and CDR2: ENHRY and SYGVKD.